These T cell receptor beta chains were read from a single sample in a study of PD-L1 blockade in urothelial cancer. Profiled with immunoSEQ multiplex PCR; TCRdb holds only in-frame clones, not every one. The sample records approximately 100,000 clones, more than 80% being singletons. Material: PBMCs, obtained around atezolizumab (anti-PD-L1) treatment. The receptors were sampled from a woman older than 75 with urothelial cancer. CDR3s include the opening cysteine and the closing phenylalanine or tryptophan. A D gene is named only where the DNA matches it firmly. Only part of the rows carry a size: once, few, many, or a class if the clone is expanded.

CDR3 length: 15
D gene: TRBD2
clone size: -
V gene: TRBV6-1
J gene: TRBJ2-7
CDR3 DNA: TGTGCCAGCAGTTCTCTAGCGGCTCAACTCTACGAGCAGTACTTC
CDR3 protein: CASSSLAAQLYEQYF

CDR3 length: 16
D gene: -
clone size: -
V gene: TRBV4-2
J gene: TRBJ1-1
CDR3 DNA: TGTGCCAGCAGCCAAGATCCCGTAGGAGGGAACACTGAAGCTTTCTTT
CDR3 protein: CASSQDPVGGNTEAFF

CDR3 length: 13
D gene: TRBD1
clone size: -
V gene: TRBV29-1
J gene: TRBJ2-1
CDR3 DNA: TGCAGCGGCGGACAGGTGGGGTATGGTGAGCAGTTCTTC
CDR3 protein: CSGGQVGYGEQFF

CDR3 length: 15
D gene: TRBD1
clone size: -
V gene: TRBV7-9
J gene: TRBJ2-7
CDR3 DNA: TGTGCCAGCAGCTCCAAAGACAGGGCCTCCTACGAGCAGTACTTC
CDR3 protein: CASSSKDRASYEQYF

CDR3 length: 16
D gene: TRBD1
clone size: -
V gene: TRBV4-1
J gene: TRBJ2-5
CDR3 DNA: TGCGCCAGCAGCCTCGGGACAGGCGGTCGGCAAGAGACCCAGTACTTC
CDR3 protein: CASSLGTGGRQETQYF

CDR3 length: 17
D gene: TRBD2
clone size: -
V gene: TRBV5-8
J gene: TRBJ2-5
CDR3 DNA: TGTGCCAGCAGCTTGGGGGGTAGCGGGATATGGAGGGAGACCCAGTACTTC
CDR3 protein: CASSLGGSGIWRETQYF

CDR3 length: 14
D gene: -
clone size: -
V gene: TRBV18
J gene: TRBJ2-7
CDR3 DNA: TGTGCCAGCTCACCAGTACAGACAGCCTACGAGCAGTACTTC
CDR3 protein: CASSPVQTAYEQYF

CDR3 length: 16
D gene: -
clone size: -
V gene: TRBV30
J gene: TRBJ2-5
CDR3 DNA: TGTGCCTGGAGCACGGGTACCCTGACCCCTTTTAAGACCCAGTACTTC
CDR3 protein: CAWSTGTLTPFKTQYF

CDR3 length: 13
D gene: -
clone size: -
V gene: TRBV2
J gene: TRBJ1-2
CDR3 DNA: TGTGCCAGCAGTGACCGGGAGCGAAATGGCTACACCTTC
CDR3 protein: CASSDRERNGYTF

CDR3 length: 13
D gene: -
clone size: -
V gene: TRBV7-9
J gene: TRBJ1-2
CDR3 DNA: TGTGCCAGCAGCCCTGGGACTGTCTATGGCTACACCTTC
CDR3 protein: CASSPGTVYGYTF

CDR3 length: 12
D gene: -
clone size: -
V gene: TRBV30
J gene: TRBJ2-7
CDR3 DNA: TGTGCCCTGAGTGCGGGGACCTACGAGCAGTACTTC
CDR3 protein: CALSAGTYEQYF

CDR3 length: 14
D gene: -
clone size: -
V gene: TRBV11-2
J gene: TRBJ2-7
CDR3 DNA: TGTGCCAGCAGCCCCCGGGGTTTTATCTACGAGCAGTACTTC
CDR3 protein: CASSPRGFIYEQYF

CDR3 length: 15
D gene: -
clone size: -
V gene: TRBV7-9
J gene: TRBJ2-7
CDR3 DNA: TGTGCCAGCAGCTTAAGTACAGGAAGCTCCTACGAGCAGTACTTC
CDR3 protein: CASSLSTGSSYEQYF

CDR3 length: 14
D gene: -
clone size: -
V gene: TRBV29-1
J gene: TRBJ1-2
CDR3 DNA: TGCAGCGTTGAAGATTCGCAGGGGCAGTATGGCTACACCTTC
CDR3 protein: CSVEDSQGQYGYTF

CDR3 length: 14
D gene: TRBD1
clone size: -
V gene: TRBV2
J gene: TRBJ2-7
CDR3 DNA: TGTGCCATAAAAGGACAGGGACACTCCTACGAGCAGTACTTC
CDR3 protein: CAIKGQGHSYEQYF

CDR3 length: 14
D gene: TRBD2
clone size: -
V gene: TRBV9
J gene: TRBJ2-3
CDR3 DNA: TGTGCCAGCAGCGTTCTGGGAGGGACAGATACGCAGTATTTT
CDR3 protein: CASSVLGGTDTQYF

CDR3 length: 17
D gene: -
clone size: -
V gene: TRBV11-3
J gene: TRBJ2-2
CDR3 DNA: TGTGCCAGCAGCCGGGGGGCGGATACCTCGGGCACCGGGGAGCTGTTTTTT
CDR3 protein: CASSRGADTSGTGELFF

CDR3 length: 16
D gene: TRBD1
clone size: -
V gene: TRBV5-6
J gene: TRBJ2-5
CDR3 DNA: TGTGCCAGCAGCTTCGGGACAGGAGACCCACAAGAGACCCAGTACTTC
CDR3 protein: CASSFGTGDPQETQYF

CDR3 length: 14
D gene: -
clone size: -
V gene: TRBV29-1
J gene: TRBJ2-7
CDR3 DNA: TGCAGCGTATCCGAGGGGGGGGTAAGGTACGAGCAGTACTTC
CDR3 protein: CSVSEGGVRYEQYF

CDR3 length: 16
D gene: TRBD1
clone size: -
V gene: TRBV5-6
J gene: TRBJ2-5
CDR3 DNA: TGTGCCAGCAGCTTGGGGCATCTGGACAGGGGAGAGACCCAGTACTTC
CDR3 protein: CASSLGHLDRGETQYF

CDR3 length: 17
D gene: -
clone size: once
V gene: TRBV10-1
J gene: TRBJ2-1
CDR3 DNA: TGCGCCAGCAGTGAGTCGAGGGCCCTATCCGCGTGGAATGAGCAGTTCTTC
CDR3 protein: CASSESRALSAWNEQFF

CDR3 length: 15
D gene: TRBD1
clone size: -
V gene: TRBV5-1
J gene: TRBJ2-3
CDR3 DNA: TGCGCCAGCAGCTTCAGGGGGCAAAGCACAGATACGCAGTATTTT
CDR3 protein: CASSFRGQSTDTQYF

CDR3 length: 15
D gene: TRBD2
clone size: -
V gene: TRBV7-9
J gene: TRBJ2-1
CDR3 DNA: TGTGCCAGCAGCTCCGGGACTAGCGGGATCACTGAGCAGTTCTTC
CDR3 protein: CASSSGTSGITEQFF

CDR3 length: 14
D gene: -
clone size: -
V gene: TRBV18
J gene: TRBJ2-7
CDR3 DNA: TGTGCCAGCTCACCACCGAACTTATCCTACGAGCAGTACTTC
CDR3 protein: CASSPPNLSYEQYF

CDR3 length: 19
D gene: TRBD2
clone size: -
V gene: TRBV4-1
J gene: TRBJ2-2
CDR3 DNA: TGCGCCAGCAGCCAAGATATGGCTAGCGGAGATACGAACACCGGGGAGCTGTTTTTT
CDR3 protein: CASSQDMASGDTNTGELFF

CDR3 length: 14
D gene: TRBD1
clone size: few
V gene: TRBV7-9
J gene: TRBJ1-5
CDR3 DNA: TGTGCCAGCAGCTCCCCGGGACAGAATCAGCCCCAGCATTTT
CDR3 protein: CASSSPGQNQPQHF

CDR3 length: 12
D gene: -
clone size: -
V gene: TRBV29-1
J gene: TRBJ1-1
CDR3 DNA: TGCAGCGTTGCCGTAATGAACACTGAAGCTTTCTTT
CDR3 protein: CSVAVMNTEAFF

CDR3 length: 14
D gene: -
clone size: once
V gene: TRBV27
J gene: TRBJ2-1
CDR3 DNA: TGTGCCACCCGCCTGTCGCCCCTAAACAATGAGCAGTTCTTC
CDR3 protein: CATRLSPLNNEQFF

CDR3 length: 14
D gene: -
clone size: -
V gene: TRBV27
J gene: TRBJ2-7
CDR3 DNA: TGTGCCAGCAGTCCAGGAGACTATCCCTACGAGCAGTACTTC
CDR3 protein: CASSPGDYPYEQYF

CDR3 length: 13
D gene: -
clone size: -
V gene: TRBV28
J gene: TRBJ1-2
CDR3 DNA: TGTGCCAGCAGGGCATCTCGTAACTATGGCTACACCTTC
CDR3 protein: CASRASRNYGYTF